These 15 T cell receptor beta chains originate from one sample sequenced in a study of cytomegalovirus exposure and HLA in healthy donors (TCRdb year 2017). Library prep was done by the immunoSEQ multiplex PCR assay. Imported from immuneACCESS, the table was reduced by TCRdb to in-frame sequences with V and J called. These copies leave out some clones; in studies compared against another copy, an unresolved V gene accounts for under half, and the cause of the remainder is not known. The sample data list 150,000 to 250,000 clones, and 81% of these were observed just once. The ten most abundant clones make up roughly 1.2% of the sample. Sequencing was carried out using PBMCs. The receptors come from a woman in her thirties in good health and CMV-seronegative.

The rearrangement joins TRBV6-5 to TRBJ2-2; the D gene is possibly TRBD2 (5 bases). Germline CDR1 reads MNHEY; CDR2 reads SVGAGI. The CDR3 has 15 residues. The germline V and J ends were trimmed by 7 bases and 5 bases, with 17 bases remaining between them. CDR3 sequence reads: CASILTTEGTGELFF. The CDR3 region has the DNA TGTGCCAGCATTTTAACAACAGAGGGTACCGGGGAGCTGTTTTTT.

Comment on this clone: Distinct nucleotide sequences in the sample also encode this CDR3. J is TRBJ2-7 and V is TRBV28; D is uncertain. The CDR3 is 12 amino acids. V dropped 4 bases and J dropped 2 bases, with 6 bases sitting between them. The germline V gene encodes CDR1 MDHEN and CDR2 SYDVKM. The CDR3 coding sequence is TGTGCCAGCAGTTCGGTCACCTACGAGCAGTACTTC. Translated: CASSSVTYEQYF.

The CDR3 is CASSFGQGSGYTF. In DNA form, the CDR3 reads TGTGCCAGCAGTTTCGGGCAGGGATCTGGCTACACCTTC. The chain uses TRBV6-5 and TRBJ1-2; maybe TRBD1 (5 bases). The germline CDR1 and CDR2 sequences are MNHEY and SVGAGI. Trimming took off 4 bases at V and 7 bases at J, with 13 bases between the two ends. The CDR3 runs to 13 residues.

This clone appeared once. The CDR3 here is CASSVRDRGDEQFF. CDR3 in DNA: TGTGCCAGCAGCGTCCGGGACAGGGGGGATGAGCAGTTCTTC. The chain has TRBV5-4 and TRBJ2-1; 11 bases are shared with TRBD1. Germline V gene sequence: CDR1 SGHNT, CDR2 YYREEE (reference sequence). CDR3 length: 14 residues. V lost 4 bases and J lost 8; bases outside the gene matches: 5.

This CDR3 reads CASSLTGSYEQYF. Here the CDR3 DNA reads TGCGCCAGCAGCTTGACCGGCTCCTACGAGCAGTACTTC. The genes are TRBV5-1 and TRBJ2-7; D gene uncertain. The germline V gene encodes CDR1 SGHRS and CDR2 YFSETQ. V lost 1 base and J 0 bases, leaving 5 bases between the germline ends. The CDR3 is 13 residues long.

This clone was observed a handful of times. This chain uses TRBV2 with TRBJ1-5; D remains unclear. Trimming left V 7 bases short and J 1 base short, with 8 bases between. Germline CDR1 is SNHLY and CDR2 is FYNNEI. This CDR3 region has 13 residues. Here the CDR3 reads CASNWRSNQPQHF. Here the CDR3 DNA reads TGTGCCAGCAATTGGAGAAGCAATCAGCCCCAGCATTTT.

This chain joins TRBV6-6 and TRBJ2-3, with D possibly being TRBD1 (5 bases). V shed 0 bases and J shed 3 bases, with 10 bases lying between them. CDR1 is MNHNY, CDR2 SVGAGI, per germline (reference sequence). The CDR3 has 15 residues. This chain's CDR3 is CASSYSGQKTDTQYF. The CDR3 DNA reads TGTGCCAGCAGTTACTCAGGACAAAAGACAGATACGCAGTATTTT.

This clone was seen only once. The CDR3 spells CASSSSRTGYQPQHF. The CDR3 nucleotides are TGTGCCAGCAGCTCGTCCCGTACAGGTTATCAGCCCCAGCATTTT. The J gene is TRBJ1-5, the V gene TRBV5-5, with D tentatively TRBD1 (5 bases). The CDR3 totals 15 residues. Trimming removed 3 bases at V and 5 bases at J, with 15 bases between. Per the germline V gene, CDR1 is SGHKS and CDR2 is YYEKEE (reference sequence).

The chain recombines TRBV5-1 with TRBJ1-4; TRBD1 aligns across 8 bases. CDR1 and CDR2 from the germline V gene are SGHRS and YFSETQ. V gave up 2 bases and J gave up 5 bases; unmatched junction bases: 2. CDR3 size: 14 residues. The CDR3 coding sequence is TGCGCCAGCAGCTTCGGGACAGGAAATGAAAAACTGTTTTTT. This translates into CASSFGTGNEKLFF.

The chain couples TRBV5-1 to TRBJ1-1; D is ambiguous. The ends were cut back, 1 base at V and 0 bases at J, with 13 bases in the middle. Germline V lookup: CDR1 SGHRS, CDR2 YFSETQ. This CDR3 region has 16 residues. CDR3 bases: TGCGCCAGCAGCTTGACGGTACAGACCATGAACACTGAAGCTTTCTTT. It yields the protein CASSLTVQTMNTEAFF.

There are a few counts of this clone. The chain is built from TRBV9 and TRBJ2-2, with 7 bases identical to TRBD1. CDR1 and CDR2 from the germline V gene are SGDLS and YYNGEE. The V and J ends lost 4 bases and 0 bases, in that order; junction bases with no gene match: 6. CDR3 length: 16 residues. The chain's CDR3 is CASSSGQLTNTGELFF. The CDR3 DNA sequence: TGTGCCAGCAGCTCGGGACAGCTAACGAACACCGGGGAGCTGTTTTTT.

The chain recombines TRBV27 with TRBJ2-6; 9 bases are a match to TRBD1. The CDR3 is 18 amino acids. The junction had 7 bases not matched to a gene; V was cut back by 2 bases and J by 2 bases. Germline assignment: CDR1 MNHEY and CDR2 SMNVEV (reference sequence). This CDR3 reads CASSLISGDRAGANVLTF. CDR3 bases: TGTGCCAGCAGTTTAATATCAGGGGACAGGGCTGGGGCCAACGTCCTGACTTTC. The variable domain in full, with the rest retrieved from reference TRBV27 and TRBJ2-6, is EAQVTQNPRYLITVTGKKLTVTCSQNMNHEYMSWYRQDPGLGLRQIYYSMNVEVTDKGDVPEGYKVSRKEKRNFPLILESPSPNQTSLYFCASSLISGDRAGANVLTFGAGSRLTVL.

This clone was found a few times. The rearrangement links TRBV11-2 to TRBJ1-3, with D uncertain. Trimming pared 3 bases from V and 0 bases from J, leaving 9 bases between. The CDR3 covers 15 residues. From germline, CDR1 is SGHAT and CDR2 FQNNGV. The DNA for the CDR3 is TGTGCCAGCAGCTTCCCCGGGAGCTCTGGAAACACCATATATTTT. This encodes CASSFPGSSGNTIYF.

This chain uses TRBV5-1 with TRBJ2-3; TRBD2 matches 12 bases. The CDR3 loop spans 17 amino acids. Germline assignment: CDR1 SGHRS and CDR2 YFSETQ. The V and J ends lost 0 bases and 2 bases, in that order; junction bases with no gene match: 4. The CDR3 nucleotides are TGCGCCAGCAGCTTGGCCCTAGCGGGAGGGGACACAGATACGCAGTATTTT. Amino acid sequence: CASSLALAGGDTDTQYF.

This clone has only one observation. The chain is built from TRBV30 and TRBJ2-1; 7 positions agree with TRBD2. Germline loops: CDR1 GTSNPN, CDR2 SVGIG (reference sequence). V dropped 2 bases and J dropped 0; count of bases not matched to a gene: 7. The CDR3 sequence is 16 residues long. This CDR3 is CAWSQWGRASYNEQFF. DNA of the CDR3: TGTGCCTGGAGTCAATGGGGGAGGGCCTCCTACAATGAGCAGTTCTTC. The full variable domain, in which reference TRBV30 and TRBJ2-1 provide the parts outside the CDR3, is SQTIHQWPATLVQPVGSPLSLECTVEGTSNPNLYWYRQAAGRGLQLLFYSVGIGQISSEVPQNLSASRPQDRQFILSSKKLLLSDSGFYLCAWSQWGRASYNEQFFGPGTRLTVL.